This T cell receptor beta chain was sequenced during a study of shared clonotypes between healthy human individuals. Overall study context: Three plates each covered CD4 naive and memory; CD8 naive two, CD8 memory one. Overall study findings and caveats: In contrast to clonotypes shared by all four donors, non-shared clonotypes had lower generation probabilities.

The CD4+ fraction was divided into a CD45RA+ naive subset and a CD45RA-negative memory subset. On this clone itself: Its antigen is unidentified.

Assay used: immunoSEQ multiplex PCR; TCRdb lists only in-frame clones, some missing. The data contain nearly 750,000 clones, roughly 72% of them singletons. This CDR3 is 14 amino acids long. The V gene end was trimmed by 3 bases and the J gene end by 6 bases; junction bases not matched to a gene: 8. Germline V CDR1 and CDR2: LNHDA, SQIVND (reference sequence). The genes are TRBV19 and TRBJ2-7; 7 positions match TRBD2. The sequence was collected from a woman in her thirties in good health. The sequenced material came from memory CD4+ T cells sorted from blood. Subset indicated: CD45RA-negative fraction. Here the CDR3 DNA reads TGTGCCAGTAGTATTGGGCAGGGAGGGATCGAGCAGTACTTC. This translates into CASSIGQGGIEQYF.